The TCR beta chain described here comes from a study of regulatory T cells in long-lasting Graves disease (dated by TCRdb to the early 2020s). Study-level background: Newly diagnosed Graves' disease patients had taken antithyroid drugs for less than 3 months. The study was conducted in China and was registered as a clinical trial. A total of roughly 35 samples were covered by TCR sequencing, comprising approximately 13 persistent and roughly 20 newly diagnosed Graves' disease patients. Persistent Graves' disease patients were compared with newly diagnosed Graves' disease patients by peripheral blood TCR sequencing and RNA sequencing.

Library preparation was by multiplex PCR. Instrument on record: Illumina HiSeq 4000. iRepertoire HTBI primers and Arm-PCR amplification of CDR3 regions were used to construct TCR beta libraries. Before sequencing, the PCR products underwent gel purification. On the study's bioinformatics: Gene usage analysis of CDR3 amino acid clonotypes relied on the roughly 60 TRBV and more than twelve TRBJ segments identified across samples. COPE and FqMerger were used to merge filtered high-quality paired reads into contigs. Contigs were aligned with BLAST to IMGT TRBV, TRBD and TRBJ reference genes, and CDR3 was defined per IMGT. Highly expanded clones were defined as clonotypes with a frequency above 0.1%. Shannon entropy was used to measure repertoire diversity, and the Gini coefficient was used to measure V-J evenness. A clonotype was considered public if more than one individual shared it. The raw public reads went through TCRdb reprocessing: fastp at Q25, MiXCR clone calling, in-frame beta chains kept. CDR3 protein sequences are deduplicated, and each keeps its most common genes and DNA. The V and J calls follow TCRdb's processing rather than the paper's. The sample includes over 500,000 distinct CDR3 sequences, with 15% to 20% observed a single time. The ten biggest clones cover around 13% of the sample.

This clonotype has just a few counts. What antigen it recognizes has not been identified. Per-base quality was not reported, and no clone a single base away is much larger than it. The full study reports these points: Only peripheral blood was studied, because thyroid tissue, the primary lesion, was inaccessible. Persistent disease showed preferential use of TRBV28, TRBJ1-2 and TRBJ2-5, whereas newly diagnosed disease favored TRBV20-1 and TRBJ2-1. The small sample size was acknowledged by the authors as a limitation that may reduce accuracy. A larger number of public clonotypes was shared among persistent patients (2,741) than among newly diagnosed patients (around 970). Lower TCR Shannon entropy and fewer highly expanded clones were observed in persistent Graves' disease patients than in newly diagnosed patients, which suggested clonal expansion. Sequencing and analysis were limited to the TCR beta chain.

Germline trimming: 1 base from V, 3 bases from J; junction bases outside gene matches: 6. Reading from cysteine to phenylalanine, the CDR3 counts 16 amino acids. The CDR3 DNA has 48 bases and is translated from base 1. CDR1 and CDR2 (MGHRA, YSYEKL) derive from the germline V gene. The time point label corresponds to: newly diagnosed GD, antithyroid drugs for less than 3 months. For both TCR sequencing and RNA sequencing, RNA was extracted from PBMCs using TRIzol. Graves' disease was diagnosed according to American Thyroid Association guidelines. Patients were recruited from an endocrinology department in Xi'an, China. Each patient gave about 9.1 milliliters of peripheral blood, collected in an EDTA anticoagulant tube. Ficoll Paque Plus density gradient separation was used to isolate PBMCs, and no additional T cell sorting was done. An Agilent 2100 Bioanalyzer and agarose gel were used to check RNA quality, while a NanoDrop 2000 measured RNA concentration.

The data also belong to a second study, concerning T cells in Graves' hyperthyroidism and ophthalmopathy. As the second paper documents: Stable Graves' hyperthyroidism was defined as no progression to ophthalmopathy during 18 months of follow-up. The hyperthyroidism patients were between 18 and 65 years old and newly diagnosed, with a disease duration of less than 2 months. The study excluded patients with uncontrolled infections, other autoimmune diseases, pregnancy or lactation. Diagnoses were established on the basis of clinical symptoms, serum thyroxine and TRAb, thyroid ultrasound, and orbital computed tomography. The first round of RT-PCR for the TCR CDR3 was performed with the HTBI primer set and the Qiagen OneStep RT-PCR kit. Blood samples also contained most of the expanded thyroid clonotypes (frequency above 0.001), which suggests that blood repertoires may reflect thyroid immune responses. A model built on a 13 V-J signature distinguished ophthalmopathy from stable hyperthyroidism, reaching around 87% sensitivity and around 81% specificity in cross-validation and 80%/75% in testing. In validation, the model predicted progression to ophthalmopathy with roughly 66% sensitivity and around 72% specificity, a median of 6.5 months before onset. To identify distinguishing TCR V-J signatures, a discovery cohort of about 100 patients was used, comprising 43 with Graves' ophthalmopathy and approximately 57 with stable Graves' hyperthyroidism. Prospective prediction of ophthalmopathy was tested in an independent validation cohort consisting of about 19 hyperthyroidism patients and 15 to 17 patients who later progressed to ophthalmopathy. For training and testing, the 100 or so patients in the discovery cohort were randomly divided in a 7:3 ratio. Thyroid tissue and blood T-cell repertoires from six Graves' hyperthyroidism patients were also compared in the study. After sampling, hyperthyroidism patients received methimazole starting at 30 mg daily, and ophthalmopathy patients received high-dose intravenous methylprednisolone. A second multiplex PCR round built the libraries, followed by size selection and purification. Sequencing of the libraries was done on an Illumina HiSeq2000 using paired-end 100 bp reads. Raw data were processed with SOAPnuke, discarding reads with adapters, uncalled bases, mean Phred below 15, or no exact constant-primer or identifier match. COPE v1.2.5 was used to merge the high-quality paired reads, and each unique nucleotide sequence was defined as a clonotype. Clonotypes were aligned to IMGT TRBV, TRBD and TRBJ reference segments using MiTCR v1.1. The analysis included only V-J combinations with a frequency above 0.0001, which together covered 99% to 99.2% of the repertoires. A TCS score was defined as the ratio between F50 (clonal expansion) and ExV (chaos), using BLOSUM62-based TCRdist between CDR3 peptides within each V-J. Welch's t-statistics and random forest reduced fewer than 600 V-J features to 10 to 15, which were used in a naive Bayes classifier (R e1071). Sample size was not statistically predetermined, and blinding of investigators to group allocation was not performed. The paper describes TCR Vbeta CDR3 sequencing of 140 or so peripheral blood samples, made up of some 40 ophthalmopathy patients, some 80 hyperthyroidism patients and some 17 progressor patients.

This sequence originates from a man between 18 and 35 years old with Graves disease. Donor details come from another sample of the same person, matched by shared clones. Sequenced here: peripheral blood mononuclear cells (PBMCs), sampled at new diagnosis, from a patient treated with antithyroid drugs. In this chain, TRBV4-1 is recombined with TRBJ2-1, and 7 junction bases match TRBD1. The CDR3 corresponds to CASSQAQGLSYNEQFF. The nucleotide sequence is TGCGCCAGCAGCCAAGCACAGGGGTTGAGCTACAATGAGCAGTTCTTC.